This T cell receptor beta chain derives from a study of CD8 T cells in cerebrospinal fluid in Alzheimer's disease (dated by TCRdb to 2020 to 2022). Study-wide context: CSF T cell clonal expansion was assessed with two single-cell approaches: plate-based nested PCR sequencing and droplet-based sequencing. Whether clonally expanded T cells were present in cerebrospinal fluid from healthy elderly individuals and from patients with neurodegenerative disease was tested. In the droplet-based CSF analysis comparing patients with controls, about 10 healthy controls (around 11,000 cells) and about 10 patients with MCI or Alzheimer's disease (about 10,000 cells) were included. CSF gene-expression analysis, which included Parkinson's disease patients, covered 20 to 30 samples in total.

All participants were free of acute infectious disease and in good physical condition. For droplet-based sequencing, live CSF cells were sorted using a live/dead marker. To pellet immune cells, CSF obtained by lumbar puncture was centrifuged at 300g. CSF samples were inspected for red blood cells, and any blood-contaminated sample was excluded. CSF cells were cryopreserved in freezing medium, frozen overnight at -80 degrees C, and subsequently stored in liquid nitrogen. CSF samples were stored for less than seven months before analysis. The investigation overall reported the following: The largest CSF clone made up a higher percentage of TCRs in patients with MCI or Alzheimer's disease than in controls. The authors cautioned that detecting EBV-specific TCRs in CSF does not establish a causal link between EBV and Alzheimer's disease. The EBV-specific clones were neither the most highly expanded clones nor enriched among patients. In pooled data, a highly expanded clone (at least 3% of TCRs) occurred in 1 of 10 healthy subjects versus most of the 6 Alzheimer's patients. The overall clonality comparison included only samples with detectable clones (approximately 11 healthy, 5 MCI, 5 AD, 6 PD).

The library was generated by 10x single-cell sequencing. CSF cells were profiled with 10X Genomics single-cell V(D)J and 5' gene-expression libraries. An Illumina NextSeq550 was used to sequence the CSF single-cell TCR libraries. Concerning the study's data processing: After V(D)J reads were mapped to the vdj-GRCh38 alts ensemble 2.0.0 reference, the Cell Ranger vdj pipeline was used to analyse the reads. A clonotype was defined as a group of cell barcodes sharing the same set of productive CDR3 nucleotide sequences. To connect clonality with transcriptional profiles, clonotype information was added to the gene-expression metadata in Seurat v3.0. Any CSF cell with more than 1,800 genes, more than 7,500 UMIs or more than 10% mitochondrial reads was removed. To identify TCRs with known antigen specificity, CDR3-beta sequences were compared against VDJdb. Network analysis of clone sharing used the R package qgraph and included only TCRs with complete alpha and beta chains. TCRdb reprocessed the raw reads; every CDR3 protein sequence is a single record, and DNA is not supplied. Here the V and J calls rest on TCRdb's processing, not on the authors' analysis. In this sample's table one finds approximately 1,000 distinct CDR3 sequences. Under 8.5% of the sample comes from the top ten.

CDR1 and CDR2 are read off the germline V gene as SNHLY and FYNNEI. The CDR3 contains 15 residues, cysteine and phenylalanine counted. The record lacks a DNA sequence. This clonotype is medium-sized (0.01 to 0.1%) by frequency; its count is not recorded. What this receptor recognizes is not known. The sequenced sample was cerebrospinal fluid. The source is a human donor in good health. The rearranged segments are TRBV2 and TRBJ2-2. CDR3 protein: CASREAFANTGELFF.